One sample yielded the 10 T cell receptor beta chains listed below, sequenced in a study of vaccination effects on CD4 cells after COVID-19. Their antigen targets remain unknown. Sequenced by immunoSEQ multiplex PCR; TCRdb stores in-frame clones only, minus some. Of about 32,000 clones listed, around 70% are singletons. Viral peptide pools were used in the ViraFEST assay to expand antigen-specific CD4+ T cells, and sequencing came afterward. After less than 11 days in culture, the CD4+ T cells were isolated. As their vaccination, participants received two doses of either BNT162b2 or mRNA-1273. Here the sequenced sample was CD4+ T cells from PBMCs cultured with HCoV-229E spike peptides, taken after COVID-19 vaccination. These TCRs come from a human donor who received a COVID-19 vaccine.

The CDR3 DNA sequence: TGTGCCAGCAGAAAAACCGGGACTAGCGGGAGAAACACCGGGGAGCTGTTTTTT. The encoded protein is CASRKTGTSGRNTGELFF. J is TRBJ2-2 and V is TRBV11-2; 14 bases are a match to TRBD2. Germline CDR1 reads SGHAT; CDR2 reads FQNNGV. J gave up 2 bases and V 6 bases, and 8 bases lay outside the gene matches. CDR3 size: 18 residues.

The J gene is TRBJ2-2, the V gene TRBV5-1; D possibly corresponds to TRBD2 (6 bases). Germline CDR1 reads SGHRS; CDR2 reads YFSETQ. The CDR3 totals 17 residues. Trimming cost V 7 bases and J 7 bases, with 26 bases left between them. Here the CDR3 reads CASGVGGTGFFLGELFF. The CDR3 nucleotides read TGCGCCAGCGGAGTAGGCGGGACGGGGTTTTTCCTCGGGGAGCTGTTTTTT.

The V call is TRBV6-5, the J call TRBJ2-1, with 8 positions matching TRBD2. Germline V gives CDR1 MNHEY, CDR2 SVGAGI. There are 15 residues in the CDR3. The ends lost 6 bases at V and 1 base at J; junction bases unmatched: 5. The chain's CDR3 is CASRESGGSYNEQFF. The CDR3 coding sequence is TGTGCCAGCAGAGAGAGCGGGGGTTCCTACAATGAGCAGTTCTTC.

The chain couples TRBV18 to TRBJ1-4; D not certain. V lost 2 bases and J lost 6, with 10 bases in between. CDR1 is KGHSH, CDR2 LQKENI, per germline. The CDR3 is made up of 14 amino acids. This CDR3 is CASSPGVGDEKLFF. The DNA of the CDR3 is TGTGCCAGCTCACCAGGCGTTGGGGATGAAAAACTGTTTTTT.

This chain connects TRBV18 to TRBJ2-7, with TRBD1 matching over 8 bases. Germline CDR1 is KGHSH and CDR2 is LQKENI. V gave up 2 bases and J gave up 3 bases; unmatched junction bases: 6. The CDR3 is 15 amino acids. CDR3 in amino acids: CASSPYDRGYYEQYF. The CDR3 DNA reads TGTGCCAGCTCACCATACGACAGGGGATACTACGAGCAGTACTTC. The variable domain in full, with the rest retrieved from reference TRBV18 and TRBJ2-7, is NAGVMQNPRHLVRRRGQEARLRCSPMKGHSHVYWYRQLPEEGLKFMVYLQKENIIDESGMPKERFSAEFPKEGPSILRIQQVVRGDSAAYFCASSPYDRGYYEQYFGPGTRLTVT.

The rearrangement links TRBV4-2 to TRBJ2-1, with D possibly TRBD2 on 6 matching bases. CDR3 length: 14 amino acids. The ends were cut back, 4 bases at V and 10 bases at J, with 17 bases in the middle. Germline assignment: CDR1 LGHNA and CDR2 YNFKEQ. The CDR3 protein is CASSPAGQGSEQFF. CDR3 coding DNA: TGTGCCAGCAGCCCCGCGGGGCAGGGCAGCGAGCAGTTCTTC.

The gene calls are TRBV18 and TRBJ2-3, with TRBD1 matching 8 bases. The CDR3 runs 18 residues. Germline CDR1 and CDR2: KGHSH and LQKENI. The V segment lost 3 bases and the J segment 2 bases; nucleotides outside the gene matches: 13. CDR3 bases: TGTGCCAGCTCACCCTTCGAAGTTGGACAGGGTTCCACAGATACGCAGTATTTT. Translating it yields CASSPFEVGQGSTDTQYF.

The chain has TRBV5-4 and TRBJ1-4; 8 bases agree with TRBD1. The CDR3 spans 15 residues. V was clipped by 0 bases and J by 9 bases; unmatched bases: 7. The germline V gene has CDR1 SGHNT and CDR2 YYREEE (reference sequence). CDR3 bases: TGTGCCAGCAGCTTGGGTGGACAGGGAGGGCAAAAACTGTTTTTT. Its protein product is CASSLGGQGGQKLFF. The full variable domain, completed using reference TRBV5-4 and TRBJ1-4, is ETGVTQSPTHLIKTRGQQVTLRCSSQSGHNTVSWYQQALGQGPQFIFQYYREEENGRGNFPPRFSGLQFPNYSSELNVNALELDDSALYLCASSLGGQGGQKLFFGSGTQLSVL.

The chain couples TRBV18 to TRBJ2-6; D not resolved. Germline lookup yields CDR1 KGHSH and CDR2 LQKENI. The CDR3 sequence is 17 residues long. Trimming removed 3 bases at V and 0 bases at J, with 12 bases between. CDR3 in amino acids: CASSPLAFNSGANVLTF. In DNA, the CDR3 is TGTGCCAGCTCACCGTTGGCCTTCAACTCTGGGGCCAACGTCCTGACTTTC.

This sequence joins TRBV9 and TRBJ2-1; D may be TRBD2 (6 bases). Germline assignment: CDR1 SGDLS and CDR2 YYNGEE. The CDR3 sequence is 14 residues long. Deletions cut 9 bases from V and 5 bases from J, with 18 bases between. CDR3 nucleotide sequence: TGTGCCACCCACCGGGACTCCGTTCACAATGAGCAGTTCTTC. This encodes CATHRDSVHNEQFF.